These 7 T cell receptor beta chains were sequenced from one sample in a study of neoadjuvant anti-PD-1 for oral cavity cancer. Generated by immunoSEQ multiplex PCR, the TCRdb table keeps only in-frame clones and is missing some. The sample records 7,200 or so clones, 50% to 65% being singletons. The specimen comprised tumor tissue, sampled before nivolumab (anti-PD-1) treatment. Receptors were obtained from a person aged 35-79 years with oral cavity squamous cell carcinoma.

This sequence joins TRBV29-1 and TRBJ1-2; D may be TRBD1 (5 bases). V was trimmed by 4 bases and J by 4 bases, leaving 10 bases between them. CDR1 and CDR2 (germline): SQVTM, ANQGSEA. The CDR3 is made up of 12 amino acids. The CDR3 here is CSVGQGGYGYTF. CDR3 sequence (DNA): TGCAGCGTTGGGCAGGGAGGCTATGGCTACACCTTC.

The gene calls are TRBV19 and TRBJ2-1; 11 bases map to TRBD2. CDR3 length: 18 amino acids. The germline V gene encodes CDR1 LNHDA and CDR2 SQIVND (reference sequence). J was trimmed by 7 bases and V by 7 bases; bases with no gene match: 18. In nucleotides, the CDR3 is TGTGCCAGTACCACCCGGTTGATAGCGGGGGGGCATTTGAATGAGCAGTTCTTC. As protein: CASTTRLIAGGHLNEQFF.

The V gene is TRBV19, the J gene TRBJ2-3; D perhaps matches TRBD1 (5 bases). From germline, CDR1 is LNHDA and CDR2 SQIVND (reference sequence). Deletions cut 9 bases from V and 2 bases from J, with 12 bases between. The CDR3 is 13 residues long. CDR3 sequence: CASRLGATDTQYF. CDR3 DNA sequence: TGTGCCAGCCGCCTTGGGGCCACAGATACGCAGTATTTT.

The chain has TRBV27 and TRBJ1-1; D is undetermined. This CDR3 has 12 residues. CDR1 is MNHEY, CDR2 SMNVEV, per germline (reference sequence). V dropped 6 bases and J dropped 1 base, with 6 bases sitting between them. CDR3 sequence reads: CASRTANTEAFF. For the CDR3, the DNA is TGTGCCAGCAGAACAGCGAACACTGAAGCTTTCTTT.

This clone was observed a few times. The chain recombines TRBV15 with TRBJ1-1, with TRBD1 as a possible D gene (6 bases). Germline loops: CDR1 LNHNV, CDR2 YYDKDF (reference sequence). This CDR3 is 13 amino acids long. V was shortened by 5 bases and J by 3 bases, with 10 bases between the two germline ends. The DNA of the CDR3 is TGTGCCACCAGCTCCCGGACAGACACTGAAGCTTTCTTT. Amino acid sequence: CATSSRTDTEAFF. Combining the CDR3 with reference TRBV15 and TRBJ1-1 gives the whole variable domain DAMVIQNPRYQVTQFGKPVTLSCSQTLNHNVMYWYQQKSSQAPKLLFHYYDKDFNNEADTPDNFQSRRPNTSFCFLDIRSPGLGDTAMYLCATSSRTDTEAFFGQGTRLTVV.

The J gene is TRBJ2-3, the V gene TRBV5-1; 7 bases match TRBD1. The V segment lost 0 bases and the J segment 0 bases; nucleotides outside the gene matches: 7. The CDR3 sequence is 17 residues long. Germline assignment: CDR1 SGHRS and CDR2 YFSETQ. CDR3 loop: CASSLVGRGGSTDTQYF. The CDR3 DNA sequence: TGCGCCAGCAGCTTGGTAGGTCGAGGGGGCAGCACAGATACGCAGTATTTT.

This clone has more than one count but fewer than ten. This chain connects TRBV28 to TRBJ1-1; 7 bases fit TRBD1. The ends lost 5 bases at V and 7 bases at J; junction bases unmatched: 4. In germline, CDR1 is MDHEN, CDR2 SYDVKM. The CDR3 extends over 12 amino acids. CDR3 loop: CASSPDRFEAFF. The CDR3 DNA follows: TGTGCCAGCAGTCCGGACAGGTTTGAAGCTTTCTTT.